This record covers a single TCR beta chain. This clone was detected only a few times. What antigen it recognizes has not been identified. The input lacks base qualities; no much larger clone sits a single base away. Library method: the immunoSEQ multiplex PCR assay. A mixture of 60 forward primers for TCR Vbeta segments and 13 reverse primers for TCR Jbeta segments was used in the multiplex PCR. Amplification of the CDR3 region of rearranged TCR beta genes was performed with a multiplex PCR assay on genomic DNA. On the Illumina HiSeq System, the amplified TCR beta libraries were sequenced as 87-base-pair reads. As for the original processing: Across the 700 or so repertoires, a later analysis counted tens of millions of unique TCR beta chains, roughly 11 million of which were shared by at least two donors. A nearest-neighbor algorithm error-corrected the raw reads and collapsed the reads into unique sequences, merging closely related sequences to remove PCR and sequencing errors. V, D and J gene segments were assigned by aligning CDR3 sequences to IMGT reference sequences. For a sequence to be retained, a match of at least six nucleotides was required to both a V gene segment and a J gene segment. Rearrangements were called productive when the CDR3 lacked stop codons and stayed in frame with V and J; all others were non-productive. CDR3 was defined according to IMGT convention as the region running from the second conserved V-encoded cysteine to the conserved J-encoded phenylalanine. The earlier analysis of a few hundred of the donors excluded any sequence lacking an unambiguous match to a single V gene segment. An earlier analysis of fewer than 750 of the donors called V segments functional above 56.7% productive rearrangements and segregating when the between-donor standard deviation exceeded 5%. A statistical classification framework was built for diagnosing cytomegalovirus status from the catalog of TCR beta chain sequences. V and J gene assignment, in a later analysis, came from comparing TCR nucleotide sequences with IMGT/GENE-DB human TR gene sequences. The TCRdist pipeline was used in a later analysis to assign CDR3 sequences and most-parsimonious VDJ recombination scenarios. In a later analysis, every TCR beta chain was defined by the combination of its CDR3 amino acid sequence and its V-gene family, and reads without a unique V-gene family were dropped. A later analysis removed several hundred highly shared, low-generation-probability nucleotide sequences to deal with suspected cross-contamination and a sequencing artifact. In a later analysis, a clonal expansion index was calculated for each public chain from normalized within-repertoire ranks of inferred template counts. A later analysis computed generation probabilities with a VDJ recombination model fitted to out-of-frame rearrangements, and checked the results against IGoR. A later analysis scored TCR-TCR, TCR-HLA and TCR-CMV co-occurrence with hypergeometric tests, applying a repertoire-size bias correction to TCR pairs. False discovery rates were estimated in a later analysis by permuting HLA or CMV assignments 20 times. In a later analysis, co-occurring TCRs were grouped using DBSCAN, with TCRdist sequence similarity added in when clustering inside HLA-allele-positive subsets. Repertoires with fewer than 30,000 or more than 120,000 public chains, plus five repertoires with anomalous nucleotide sharing, were excluded from co-occurrence clustering. TCRdb re-hosts the immuneACCESS table, in-frame sequences only. Its copies lack some clones; in the studies checked, an unresolved V gene accounts for under half of them, and the cause for the rest is not known. V, J and clone size are taken as reported in that table, and D and trimming were inferred from the DNA itself. Across this sample there are some 130,000 clones, with 75% to 85% seen only once. The leading ten clones occupy approximately 1% of the sample.

The sample originates from a study of cytomegalovirus exposure and HLA in healthy donors (dated by TCRdb to about 2017). Describing the broader study: An earlier analysis of several hundred of the donors reported about 280 Gb of sequence data and roughly 120 million unique TCR beta sequences obtained from 180 million or so T cells. About 280 gigabases of sequencing data and approximately 93 million unique TCR sequences were included in an early release covering around 650 HLA-typed donors. The genetic ancestry cluster associated with self-reported Caucasian donors included about 81% of the approximately 400 genotyped donors. The study aimed to test whether cataloging public T cell receptors could reveal signatures of past pathogen exposure. The study profiled the T cell repertoires of more than 500 subjects by immunosequencing and related them to cytomegalovirus serostatus. In addition to the first cohort of 500 to 850 subjects, a separate validation cohort of approximately 120 different subjects was used. The study combined high-throughput TCR immunosequencing, statistical association of individual TCRs with disease status, and machine learning to predict cytomegalovirus infection status. A later analysis re-examined previously published TCR beta repertoires from just over 650 donors and added high-resolution HLA genotyping to investigate patterns of TCR occurrence. Rather than drawing on any new phenotypic data, the later analysis identified candidate immune exposures from TCR beta sequences and the way those sequences occurred across donors. In an earlier analysis of 587 of the donors, high-throughput TCR beta sequencing was used to judge whether each TCR beta V gene segment behaved as functional or pseudogenic. Donor age, sex, ethnicity and CMV serostatus were collected together with the repertoire data. A later genetic analysis used genome-wide SNP genotypes for about 65% of the 666 donors, treating that subset as a discovery cohort. Every discovery cohort repertoire had been produced on one sequencing platform. Class I and class II HLA loci were covered by the typing at four-digit resolution. The number of donors typed differed by locus, with 629-630 for A, B, C, DRB1 and DQB1, roughly 520 for DQA1, 606 for DPA1, and 450 to 480 for DPB1. Several DR-DQ haplotypes were handled as single units for association and clustering because linkage in the cohort was strong. Among about 400 genotyped donors of the cohort, an average of approximately 240,000 unique TCR beta nucleotide sequences was sequenced per donor, of which 15% to 20% were non-productive.

From the germline V gene, CDR1 is LGHNA and CDR2 is YNFKEQ. Inclusive of the bounding cysteine and phenylalanine, the CDR3 is 14 residues long. The kept DNA is CDR3 alone, 42 bases in frame from the first base. V sheds 0 bases and J sheds 5 bases, leaving 10 bases between their ends. General conclusions and limits of the study: According to a later analysis, most CMV-associated TCR beta chains appeared to be HLA-restricted, and the HLA associations seemed to be driven largely by CMV exposure. Cytomegalovirus status was reported to be diagnosed by the classifier with high specificity and sensitivity in both the original and validation cohorts. Strong co-occurrence of HLA alleles, especially DR and DQ, made assigning TCR associations to individual alleles difficult. An earlier analysis of around 540 of the donors showed that most TCR beta V segments appeared in productive rearrangements either about 90% or about 30% of the time, which broadly matched IMGT annotations. Some IMGT-functional V segments, including TRBV6-2 and TRBV6-3, could not be distinguished by the 87-base-pair reads and were therefore excluded. For the cohort, immune exposure information was limited to CMV serostatus. A cluster of highly shared sequence variants was judged likely to represent a technical artifact of the sequencing pipeline. According to a later genetic analysis, donors in an Asian-associated ancestry cluster had fewer N-insertions in productive TCRs than the approximately 630-donor mean. The earlier analysis of approximately 590 of the donors excluded some 15 rarely observed V segments, including chromosome 9 orphons, because counts were too low. The cohort was sequenced for TCR beta chains only, and without alpha or paired-chain data the features that could be detected were limited. Because some donors lacked HLA typing at each locus, the association tests relied only on the typed subset. In a later analysis, HLA-associated TCR beta chains showed more clonal expansion and lower generation probabilities than non-associated chains that were equally common. A few of the identified cytomegalovirus-associated TCR beta chains were confirmed in vitro to be specific for cytomegalovirus antigens. According to a later analysis, TCR association rates differed among HLA loci, with DRB1 alleles showing the most associated TCRs and HLA-C alleles showing the fewest. Several of the top co-occurrence clusters appeared to be linked to parvovirus B19, influenza, CMV and Epstein-Barr virus, according to a later analysis. Correlated functional status among segregating V segments might be attributable to linkage disequilibrium, but an unknown experimental factor could not be ruled out. The study listed around 160 TCR beta chains as associated with cytomegalovirus. Roughly uniform sequencing depth across donors was assumed in presence/absence analyses, although this assumption may not hold. While some public TCRs were present in many individuals, most TCR sequences turned up only very rarely across donors. A further reported finding was that TCR beta sequences accurately predicted the HLA-A and HLA-B alleles for most subjects in the first cohort. According to the authors, the approach could potentially be generalized to other disease states and immunological phenotypes. A later genetic analysis associated a missense DCLRE1C variant with V-gene and J-gene trimming of TCR beta chains, and an independent cohort replicated the association. Specific HLA alleles were associated with roughly 16,000 TCR beta sequences at a false discovery rate of 0.05 in a later analysis.

In total, 666 healthy bone marrow donors made up the cohort. At the time of sampling, every cohort member was nominally healthy, though immune exposures that went unrecorded were likely present. The donor was CMV seronegative and was included in the group of under 450 seronegative cohort members. Every donor gave a peripheral blood sample, and the peripheral blood mononuclear cells from that sample were used for TCR beta sequencing. The Qiagen DNeasy Blood Extraction Kit was used to extract genomic DNA from the blood cell samples. In this chain, TRBV4-2 is recombined with TRBJ1-1, with no confident D gene call. The clonotype originates from a male donor in good health and CMV-seronegative. The sequenced sample was PBMCs. This receptor has the CDR3 CASSQESIGTEAFF. The nucleotides are TGTGCCAGCAGCCAAGAGTCTATCGGGACTGAAGCTTTCTTT.